This is a list of T cell receptor beta chains from one sample in a study of PD-1 blockade in classical Hodgkin lymphoma. Some clones are missing from TCRdb's copy, which holds only in-frame ones; the method was immunoSEQ multiplex PCR. The repertoire holds around 60,000 clones, with more than 75% as singletons. This material consisted of peripheral blood mononuclear cells (PBMCs), taken before the second cycle of nivolumab. The receptors were sampled from a human donor with classical Hodgkin lymphoma. The CDR3 runs from the conserved cysteine through the conserved F or W. Each record gives: CDR3 protein, CDR3 DNA, D gene, V gene, J gene, clone size. The D gene is left open where the match is weak. Where a row states a size, it is once, few, many or the class of an expanded clone; other rows omit it.

CDR3: CASSLGNPKETQYF
DNA: TGTGCCAGTAGTCTAGGGAACCCGAAAGAGACCCAGTACTTC
D: -
V: TRBV19
J: TRBJ2-5
size: -

CDR3: CASTGTGRSYEQYF
DNA: TGCGCCAGCACTGGGACAGGAAGATCCTACGAGCAGTACTTC
D: TRBD1
V: TRBV5-1
J: TRBJ2-7
size: -

CDR3: CASSGWRDRGPGANVLTF
DNA: TGCGCCAGCAGCGGGTGGCGGGACAGGGGGCCAGGGGCCAACGTCCTGACTTTC
D: TRBD1
V: TRBV5-1
J: TRBJ2-6
size: -

CDR3: CASSLGGLGEKLFF
DNA: TGCGCCAGCAGCTTGGGGGGACTCGGAGAAAAACTGTTTTTT
D: -
V: TRBV5-1
J: TRBJ1-4
size: -

CDR3: CASSYSVSNQPQHF
DNA: TGTGCCAGCTCCTACAGCGTTAGCAATCAGCCCCAGCATTTT
D: -
V: TRBV2
J: TRBJ1-5
size: -

CDR3: CASSSAPGVYETYEQYF
DNA: TGTGCCAGCAGCTCGGCCCCGGGGGTATACGAAACCTACGAGCAGTACTTC
D: -
V: TRBV5-6
J: TRBJ2-7
size: -

CDR3: CASSFSGQGDGEQYF
DNA: TGCGCCAGCAGCTTCTCGGGGCAGGGAGACGGCGAGCAGTACTTC
D: -
V: TRBV5-1
J: TRBJ2-7
size: -

CDR3: CASSTVAGGYNEQFF
DNA: TGTGCCAGCAGTACCGTAGCGGGGGGATACAATGAGCAGTTCTTC
D: TRBD2
V: TRBV28
J: TRBJ2-1
size: -

CDR3: CASSPRDSRDEQYF
DNA: TGCGCCAGCAGCCCCCGGGACAGTAGGGACGAGCAGTACTTC
D: TRBD1
V: TRBV5-1
J: TRBJ2-7
size: -

CDR3: CASSLGLREQFF
DNA: TGCGCCAGCAGCTTGGGGCTCCGTGAGCAGTTCTTC
D: -
V: TRBV5-1
J: TRBJ2-1
size: -

CDR3: CASSSPSGFGNTIYF
DNA: TGTGCCAGCAGTTCCCCCTCGGGGTTCGGAAACACCATATATTTT
D: -
V: TRBV11-2
J: TRBJ1-3
size: -

CDR3: CASTRGGLNIGETQYF
DNA: TGTGCCAGCACTAGGGGGGGGCTGAATATAGGGGAGACCCAGTACTTC
D: -
V: TRBV28
J: TRBJ2-5
size: -

CDR3: CASSRLAGSYEQYF
DNA: TGTGCCAGTAGTCGACTAGCGGGGAGCTACGAGCAGTACTTC
D: TRBD2
V: TRBV19
J: TRBJ2-7
size: -

CDR3: CASSTFRGPRYEKLFF
DNA: TGTGCCAGCAGCACCTTCCGGGGGCCACGTTATGAAAAACTGTTTTTT
D: -
V: TRBV5-5
J: TRBJ1-4
size: -

CDR3: CASSVQVTGELFF
DNA: TGTGCCAGCAGCGTACAGGTCACCGGGGAGCTGTTTTTT
D: -
V: TRBV9
J: TRBJ2-2
size: -

CDR3: CASSLEEGGEQFF
DNA: TGTGCCAGCAGCTTAGAGGAGGGGGGGGAGCAGTTCTTC
D: -
V: TRBV11-3
J: TRBJ2-1
size: -

CDR3: CASSRSESNQQFF
DNA: TGTGCCAGCAGTCGGTCAGAATCGAATCAGCAGTTCTTC
D: -
V: TRBV6-6
J: TRBJ2-1
size: -

CDR3: CASSSTGDSTDTQYF
DNA: TGCGCCAGCAGCTCGACAGGGGATTCGACAGATACGCAGTATTTT
D: TRBD1
V: TRBV5-1
J: TRBJ2-3
size: -

CDR3: CASSLVESYSPLHF
DNA: TGCGCCAGCAGCTTGGTGGAGTCCTATTCACCCCTCCACTTT
D: -
V: TRBV5-1
J: TRBJ1-6
size: few

CDR3: CASSSSGPTDTQYF
DNA: TGTGCCAGCAGCTCCTCGGGGCCCACAGATACGCAGTATTTT
D: -
V: TRBV7-9
J: TRBJ2-3
size: -

CDR3: CASSFGDRIYGYTF
DNA: TGTGCCAGTAGTTTTGGGGACAGGATCTATGGCTACACCTTC
D: TRBD1
V: TRBV19
J: TRBJ1-2
size: -

CDR3: CASSQVAGTEAFF
DNA: TGCGCCAGCAGCCAAGTTGCGGGGACTGAAGCTTTCTTT
D: -
V: TRBV4-1
J: TRBJ1-1
size: few

CDR3: CASNVGATSYGYTF
DNA: TGTGCCAGCAATGTCGGGGCTACTTCCTATGGCTACACCTTC
D: -
V: TRBV6-1
J: TRBJ1-2
size: -

CDR3: CASTLRVGGSEAFF
DNA: TGTGCCAGCACCCTACGGGTGGGAGGGAGTGAAGCTTTCTTT
D: -
V: TRBV6-5
J: TRBJ1-1
size: -

CDR3: CASSSWTRDYNEQFF
DNA: TGTGCCAGCAGCTCATGGACTAGAGACTACAATGAGCAGTTCTTC
D: TRBD2
V: TRBV7-9
J: TRBJ2-1
size: -

CDR3: CASSSTGGGLQPQHF
DNA: TGTGCCAGCAGCTCCACAGGGGGTGGTTTGCAGCCCCAGCATTTT
D: TRBD1
V: TRBV7-9
J: TRBJ1-5
size: -

CDR3: CASSPYNEQFF
DNA: TGTGCCAGCAGCCCGTACAATGAGCAGTTCTTC
D: -
V: TRBV7-9
J: TRBJ2-1
size: -

CDR3: CASSLAVGVNTEAFF
DNA: TGCGCCAGCAGCTTGGCTGTCGGGGTGAACACTGAAGCTTTCTTT
D: -
V: TRBV5-1
J: TRBJ1-1
size: -

CDR3: CASRAVGEQYF
DNA: TGTGCCAGCAGGGCAGTTGGCGAGCAGTACTTC
D: -
V: TRBV2
J: TRBJ2-7
size: -

CDR3: CASSDPNLGPLEQFF
DNA: TGCGCCAGCAGCGATCCTAATCTGGGTCCTCTAGAGCAGTTCTTC
D: -
V: TRBV5-1
J: TRBJ2-1
size: -

CDR3: CASSLPSGDTDTQYF
DNA: TGCGCCAGCAGCTTACCATCAGGCGACACAGATACGCAGTATTTT
D: -
V: TRBV5-1
J: TRBJ2-3
size: -

CDR3: CASSLDAVRGQETQYF
DNA: TGCGCCAGCAGCTTGGATGCAGTTAGGGGCCAAGAGACCCAGTACTTC
D: -
V: TRBV5-1
J: TRBJ2-5
size: -

CDR3: CASAGRTNSPLHF
DNA: TGTGCCAGCGCAGGACGGACCAATTCACCCCTCCACTTT
D: -
V: TRBV6-6
J: TRBJ1-6
size: -

CDR3: CASSLDNSYEQYF
DNA: TGCGCCAGCAGCTTGGACAACTCCTACGAGCAGTACTTC
D: -
V: TRBV5-1
J: TRBJ2-7
size: -

CDR3: CASNPTGGPQETQYF
DNA: TGCGCCAGCAATCCAACGGGGGGTCCTCAAGAGACCCAGTACTTC
D: TRBD2
V: TRBV5-1
J: TRBJ2-5
size: -

CDR3: CASSQSESSNPRYGYTF
DNA: TGCGCCAGCAGTCAATCGGAAAGTAGTAATCCTCGCTATGGCTACACCTTC
D: -
V: TRBV23-1
J: TRBJ1-2
size: -

CDR3: CASSLRPNTEAFF
DNA: TGTGCCAGCAGCCTCCGACCGAACACTGAAGCTTTCTTT
D: -
V: TRBV7-8
J: TRBJ1-1
size: -

CDR3: CASSLSGLDSNQPQHF
DNA: TGCGCCAGCAGCTTGTCAGGACTTGATAGCAATCAGCCCCAGCATTTT
D: -
V: TRBV5-1
J: TRBJ1-5
size: once

CDR3: CAWSQSWGPGTGLGYTF
DNA: TGTGCCTGGAGTCAAAGTTGGGGACCCGGGACAGGCTTAGGCTACACCTTC
D: TRBD1
V: TRBV30
J: TRBJ1-2
size: -

CDR3: CASSGQGGPTDTQYF
DNA: TGCGCCAGCAGCGGGCAAGGGGGACCCACAGATACGCAGTATTTT
D: -
V: TRBV4-1
J: TRBJ2-3
size: -

CDR3: CASTSTGDGNTIYF
DNA: TGTGCCAGCACCTCGACAGGGGATGGAAACACCATATATTTT
D: TRBD1
V: TRBV6-1
J: TRBJ1-3
size: -

CDR3: CASRGQGVGNSPLHF
DNA: TGTGCCAGCAGGGGACAGGGGGTAGGGAATTCACCCCTCCACTTT
D: TRBD1
V: TRBV6-5
J: TRBJ1-6
size: -

CDR3: CASSSGTGLGYTF
DNA: TGTGCCAGCAGCTCCGGGACAGGGTTAGGCTACACCTTC
D: TRBD1
V: TRBV6-1
J: TRBJ1-2
size: -

CDR3: CASSLGTGDYGYTF
DNA: TGCGCCAGCAGCTTGGGTACAGGGGACTATGGCTACACCTTC
D: TRBD1
V: TRBV5-1
J: TRBJ1-2
size: -

CDR3: CASSLIGSGEQYF
DNA: TGTGCCAGCAGCTTAATCGGGAGTGGCGAGCAGTACTTC
D: -
V: TRBV7-3
J: TRBJ2-7
size: few

CDR3: CASSSDRGTQYF
DNA: TGTGCCAGTAGCTCAGATCGGGGGACCCAGTACTTC
D: -
V: TRBV19
J: TRBJ2-5
size: -

CDR3: CASSPTSGGTEAFF
DNA: TGCGCCAGCAGCCCCACAAGTGGGGGCACTGAAGCTTTCTTT
D: -
V: TRBV5-1
J: TRBJ1-1
size: -

CDR3: CASSVGTTDTQYF
DNA: TGTGCCAGCAGCGTAGGGACCACAGATACGCAGTATTTT
D: -
V: TRBV9
J: TRBJ2-3
size: once

CDR3: CASSLNPGGLYNEQFF
DNA: TGTGCCAGCAGTTTAAACCCGGGGGGACTTTACAATGAGCAGTTCTTC
D: TRBD2
V: TRBV27
J: TRBJ2-1
size: -

CDR3: CASSLQGFEGTQYF
DNA: TGCGCCAGCAGCTTACAGGGGTTCGAAGGGACCCAGTACTTC
D: TRBD1
V: TRBV5-1
J: TRBJ2-5
size: -

CDR3: CSVDREYTDTQYF
DNA: TGCAGCGTTGACAGGGAGTACACAGATACGCAGTATTTT
D: -
V: TRBV29-1
J: TRBJ2-3
size: -

CDR3: CASSPLLIATNEKLFF
DNA: TGTGCCAGCAGCCCGCTCCTAATTGCAACTAATGAAAAACTGTTTTTT
D: -
V: TRBV7-4
J: TRBJ1-4
size: once

CDR3: CASGDRVVGELFF
DNA: TGTGCCAGTGGGGACAGGGTAGTCGGGGAGCTGTTTTTT
D: TRBD1
V: TRBV19
J: TRBJ2-2
size: -

CDR3: CATSRDEDWEGGTRQETQYF
DNA: TGTGCCACCAGCAGAGATGAAGACTGGGAGGGGGGCACCCGGCAAGAGACCCAGTACTTC
D: -
V: TRBV15
J: TRBJ2-5
size: few

CDR3: CASSLEGRNQPQHF
DNA: TGTGCCAGCAGCTTGGAGGGGCGGAATCAGCCCCAGCATTTT
D: -
V: TRBV5-5
J: TRBJ1-5
size: once

CDR3: CASRREAGTGSYEQYF
DNA: TGCGCCAGCAGGCGGGAAGCCGGGACAGGGTCCTACGAGCAGTACTTC
D: TRBD1
V: TRBV5-1
J: TRBJ2-7
size: medium-sized

CDR3: CASTSIATSERTDTQYF
DNA: TGTGCCAGCACCTCAATAGCGACTAGCGAACGCACAGATACGCAGTATTTT
D: TRBD2
V: TRBV11-2
J: TRBJ2-3
size: once

CDR3: CASTLKRSNLHYGYTF
DNA: TGTGCCAGCACCCTAAAGCGGTCCAATCTCCACTATGGCTACACCTTC
D: -
V: TRBV7-9
J: TRBJ1-2
size: -

CDR3: CASSYYIGQGANEQFF
DNA: TGTGCCAGCAGTTACTACATCGGACAGGGGGCGAATGAGCAGTTCTTC
D: TRBD1
V: TRBV6-5
J: TRBJ2-1
size: -